This entry lists 20 T cell receptor beta chains sequenced from one sample in a study of T cells in Graves' hyperthyroidism and ophthalmopathy. Using RNA transcripts as the source, TCR beta CDR3 regions were amplified. Initially, a first-round RT-PCR of the TCR CDR3 employed the HTBI primer set. TCRdb re-derived calls from the multiplex PCR reads in MiXCR, one entry per CDR3 protein. The sample lists roughly 300,000 distinct CDR3 sequences, 25% occurring once. The sequenced sample consisted of blood. These receptors all stem from a man aged 35 to 55 with Graves' hyperthyroidism that later progressed to Graves' ophthalmopathy.

Ten or more counts support this clonotype. This sequence joins TRBV9 and TRBJ2-1; TRBD2 agrees at 7 bases. The trim removed 4 bases at V and 3 bases at J, leaving 7 bases unmatched. CDR3 length: 15 amino acids. Germline-derived CDR1 and CDR2 are SGDLS and YYNGEE. CDR3 amino acids: CASSLSGQDYNEQFF. The CDR3 DNA follows: TGTGCCAGCAGCCTTAGCGGGCAAGACTACAATGAGCAGTTCTTC.

This clonotype was observed at least ten times. The V call is TRBV25-1, the J call TRBJ1-1; D is uncertain. The CDR3 is 13 amino acids. Trimming stripped 4 bases from V and 0 bases from J, with 6 bases between. Germline CDR1 reads MGHDK; CDR2 reads SYGVNS. The CDR3 nucleotides read TGTGCCAGCAGTGCCGGGATGAACACTGAAGCTTTCTTT. As protein: CASSAGMNTEAFF.

The chain couples TRBV6-2 or TRBV6-3 to TRBJ1-5; 7 bases align to TRBD1. Germline assignment: CDR1 MNHEY and CDR2 SVGEGT. V lost 6 bases and J lost 5; bases outside the gene matches: 19. CDR3 size: 18 residues. The CDR3 here is CASSFTKRTGRGYQPQHF. The CDR3 DNA follows: TGTGCCAGCAGCTTTACCAAGAGGACAGGACGGGGTTATCAGCCCCAGCATTTT.

This clonotype was seen at least ten times. The gene calls are TRBV7-2 and TRBJ2-5, with D maybe TRBD1 (6 bases). CDR1 and CDR2 (germline): SGHTA, FQGNSA. V lost 5 bases to trimming and J lost 2 bases, with 12 bases between them. The CDR3 runs to 14 residues. Here the CDR3 reads CASSQTGQQETQYF. In nucleotides, the CDR3 is TGTGCCAGCAGCCAAACCGGACAGCAAGAGACCCAGTACTTC. Full variable domain (missing parts from reference TRBV7-2 and TRBJ2-5): GAGVSQSPSNKVTEKGKDVELRCDPISGHTALYWYRQSLGQGLEFLIYFQGNSAPDKSGLPSDRFSAERTGGSVSTLTIQRTQQEDSAVYLCASSQTGQQETQYFGPGTRLLVL.

This clonotype was observed at least ten times. In DNA, the CDR3 is TGTGCCATCAGTGCGCCGGAACCGCGGGAGACCCAGTACTTC. Amino acid sequence: CAISAPEPRETQYF. The chain employs TRBV10-3 and TRBJ2-5, with D unresolved. CDR1 and CDR2 from the germline V gene are ENHRY and SYGVKD. This CDR3 is 14 amino acids long. V was pared by 4 bases and J by 5 bases, with 14 bases between.

Ten or more counts support this clonotype. This chain connects TRBV12-3 or TRBV12-4 to TRBJ2-2, with D tentatively TRBD2 (6 bases). V was pared by 8 bases and J by 4 bases, with 14 bases between. The CDR3 extends over 14 amino acids. The DNA for the CDR3 is TGTGCCAGCCGGAGGGACCTTTTCACCGGGGAGCTGTTTTTT. It is translated as CASRRDLFTGELFF.

This clonotype was counted ten times or more. This chain connects TRBV5-6 to TRBJ1-5; D is uncertain. The V and J ends lost 0 bases and 6 bases respectively, with 4 bases between them. The CDR3 is 12 residues long. CDR1 is SGHDT, CDR2 YYEEEE, per germline. CDR3 amino acids: CASSLEGQPQHF. DNA for the CDR3: TGTGCCAGCAGCTTGGAGGGTCAGCCCCAGCATTTT.

The table lists this clonotype with many counts. The chain links TRBV11-2 to TRBJ1-1; D uncertain. CDR1 and CDR2 (germline): SGHAT, FQNNGV. The CDR3 contains 15 residues. Trimming cost V 1 base and J 1 base, with 10 bases left between them. CDR3 coding DNA: TGTGCCAGCAGCTTAGTTTTTAGGCGGAACACTGAAGCTTTCTTT. It is translated as CASSLVFRRNTEAFF.

The chain has TRBV12-3 or TRBV12-4 and TRBJ2-5; the D gene is possibly TRBD2 (5 bases). The CDR3 runs to 14 residues. Deletions cut 6 bases from V and 2 bases from J, with 13 bases between. This CDR3 reads CASSLRRRQETQYF. CDR3 nucleotides: TGTGCCAGCAGCCTACGGCGGAGGCAAGAGACCCAGTACTTC.

This clonotype was detected ten times or more. The chain has TRBV5-1 and TRBJ2-5, with D unclear. The V gene lost 4 bases and the J gene lost 4 bases, with 14 bases spanning the gap. The CDR3 has 14 amino acids. CDR1 SGHRS and CDR2 YFSETQ come from the germline V gene. The CDR3 DNA is TGCGCCAGCAGCCCGGACCGAGGCCCAGAGACCCAGTACTTC. Its translation is CASSPDRGPETQYF.

The gene calls are TRBV7-3 and TRBJ1-2, with D perhaps TRBD1 (5 bases). This CDR3 comprises 12 residues. Germline CDR1 SGHTA, CDR2 FQGTGA. The V end was cut by 3 bases, the J end by 6 bases, with 8 bases between. This CDR3 is CASSFGGNGYTF. The CDR3 nucleotides are TGTGCCAGCAGCTTCGGGGGGAATGGCTACACCTTC.

This clonotype was recorded many times. The chain is built from TRBV6-5 and TRBJ1-1; no clear D gene. The germline V gene has CDR1 MNHEY and CDR2 SVGAGI. V was clipped by 4 bases and J by 3 bases, with 9 bases between them. CDR3 length: 13 amino acids. CDR3: CASSSTVDTEAFF. The CDR3 DNA is TGTGCCAGCAGTTCAACCGTGGACACTGAAGCTTTCTTT.

This clonotype occurred many times. With a much larger clone just one base away, this may be a read error. This chain uses TRBV19 with TRBJ2-5; D gene ambiguous. CDR1 and CDR2 from the germline V gene are LNHDA and SQIVND (reference sequence). The length of the CDR3 is 12 residues. The CDR3 region has the DNA TGTGCCAGTGGACGGACGTCAGAGGCCCAGTACTTC. Its protein is CASGRTSEAQYF.

This clonotype was picked up many times. The genes are TRBV30 and TRBJ1-1, with D hard to call. Germline-derived CDR1 and CDR2 are GTSNPN and SVGIG (reference sequence). CDR3 length equals 13 residues. V lost 3 bases and J 2 bases, leaving 10 bases between the germline ends. DNA of the CDR3: TGTGCCTGGAGCCCCACGTTTAACACTGAAGCTTTCTTT. It yields the protein CAWSPTFNTEAFF.

The sample holds many counts of this clonotype. This chain uses TRBV7-2 with TRBJ1-2; D uncertain. Germline CDR1 and CDR2: SGHTA and FQGNSA. V was pared by 0 bases and J by 0 bases, with 5 bases between. The CDR3 runs to 14 residues. Here the CDR3 reads CASSLADSNYGYTF. CDR3 in DNA: TGTGCCAGCAGCTTAGCCGATTCTAACTATGGCTACACCTTC. Full variable domain (rest looked up from reference TRBV7-2 and TRBJ1-2): GAGVSQSPSNKVTEKGKDVELRCDPISGHTALYWYRQSLGQGLEFLIYFQGNSAPDKSGLPSDRFSAERTGGSVSTLTIQRTQQEDSAVYLCASSLADSNYGYTFGSGTRLTVV.

The chain uses TRBV11-2 and TRBJ2-5; TRBD2 matches at 7 bases. Germline loops: CDR1 SGHAT, CDR2 FQNNGV. The CDR3 sequence is 15 residues long. V was pared by 5 bases and J by 2 bases, with 8 bases of the junction left unmatched. CDR3 residues: CASSGDWRGQETQYF. The CDR3 DNA follows: TGTGCCAGCAGCGGGGACTGGCGGGGGCAAGAGACCCAGTACTTC.

This clonotype was detected many times. This chain links TRBV12-3 or TRBV12-4 with TRBJ2-2; 8 bases are a match to TRBD2. V lost 3 bases, J lost 3 bases, and 6 bases stayed unmatched. This CDR3 has 16 residues. The DNA of the CDR3 is TGTGCCAGCAGTTTTGATCCGGGAGGGGACACCGGGGAGCTGTTTTTT. Protein: CASSFDPGGDTGELFF.

The CDR3 region has the DNA TGTGCCAGCACCTTACCCTCAGGGGAAGAGACCCAGTACTTC. It codes for CASTLPSGEETQYF. The chain links TRBV6-2 or TRBV6-3 to TRBJ2-5, with D tentatively TRBD1 (6 bases). CDR3 length: 14 amino acids. V was clipped by 7 bases and J by 3 bases, with 15 bases between them. CDR1 MNHEY and CDR2 SVGEGT come from the germline V gene.

There are many counts of this clonotype. This rearrangement joins TRBV12-3 or TRBV12-4 to TRBJ2-1; D is unresolved. CDR3 length equals 12 residues. Trimming shortened V by 7 bases and J by 5 bases, and 9 bases separated the two germline ends. The CDR3 region is CASKGGDNEQFF. The CDR3 nucleotides read TGTGCCAGCAAGGGCGGCGACAATGAGCAGTTCTTC.

This clonotype has just a few counts. CDR3 coding DNA: TGTGCCAGCAGTTTTCGTGGCGGGGGGAAAGAGACCCAGTACTTC. Translation: CASSFRGGGKETQYF. The rearrangement links TRBV12-3 or TRBV12-4 to TRBJ2-5, with TRBD2 matching over 8 bases. CDR3 size: 15 residues. J gave up 3 bases and V 3 bases, and 6 bases lay outside the gene matches.